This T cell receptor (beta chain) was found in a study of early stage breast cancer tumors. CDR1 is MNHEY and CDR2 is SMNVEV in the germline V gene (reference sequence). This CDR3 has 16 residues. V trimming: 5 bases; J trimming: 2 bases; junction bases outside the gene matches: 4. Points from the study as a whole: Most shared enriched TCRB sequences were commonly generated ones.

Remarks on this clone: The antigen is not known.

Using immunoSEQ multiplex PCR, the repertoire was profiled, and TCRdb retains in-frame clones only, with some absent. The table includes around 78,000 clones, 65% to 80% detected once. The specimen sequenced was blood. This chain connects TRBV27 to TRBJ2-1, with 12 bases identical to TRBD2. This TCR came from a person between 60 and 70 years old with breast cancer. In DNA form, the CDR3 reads TGTGCCAGCAGTCCTCTAGCGGGAGGGGCCTACAATGAGCAGTTCTTC. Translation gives CASSPLAGGAYNEQFF.